This T cell receptor beta chain stems from a study of shared clonotypes between healthy human individuals. The germline gives CDR1 LGHNA, CDR2 YSLEER. CDR3 length equals 13 residues. The trim removed 0 bases at V and 9 bases at J, leaving 2 bases unmatched. This table comes from immunoSEQ multiplex PCR, and its TCRdb copy is limited to in-frame clones, with some not included. The sample holds 2 million to 3 million clones, roughly 93% seen once. Points from the study as a whole: Sharing across four donors was highest in naive CD4 (approximately 5%) and lowest in memory CD8 (roughly 0.4%).

A note on this clone: Its matching antigen is unknown.

The V and J genes are TRBV4-3 and TRBJ2-1; 7 bases are a match to TRBD2. Sequences were obtained from naive CD4+ T cells from PBMCs. The subset was: CD45RA+ positively selected. The clonotype originates from a man aged 18 to 30 in good health. Some clones in this sample may be carry-over from other donors' samples. Here the CDR3 reads CASSQDTGGEQFF. As DNA, the CDR3 is TGCGCCAGCAGCCAAGATACGGGGGGTGAGCAGTTCTTC.